This is a list of T cell receptor beta chains from one sample in a study of T cell responses to AZD1222 COVID-19 vaccine. TCRdb's table, derived via immunoSEQ multiplex PCR, lists solely in-frame clones and lacks some. The table lists approximately 110,000 clones, around nine tenths of them singletons. Sequenced here: peripheral blood, sampled on day 0 of AZD1222 vaccination. The receptor source for this set is an adult in good health. Each CDR3 is given with its conserved first and last residue. D genes are given only for firm matches. The listing skips clone size in some rows; elsewhere it reads once, few, many or a size class.

v_call: TRBV5-5; j_call: TRBJ2-6; d_call: NA; clone_size: NA; cdr3_aa: CASSLVGSGANVLTF; cdr3_nt: TGTGCCAGCAGCTTGGTAGGTTCTGGGGCCAACGTCCTGACTTTC
v_call: TRBV4-3; j_call: TRBJ2-5; d_call: NA; clone_size: NA; cdr3_aa: CASSQRLGETQYF; cdr3_nt: TGCGCCAGCAGCCAGAGGTTGGGGGAGACCCAGTACTTC
v_call: TRBV27; j_call: TRBJ2-7; d_call: NA; clone_size: NA; cdr3_aa: CASSQIGGAYEQYF; cdr3_nt: TGTGCCAGCAGTCAGATAGGGGGGGCCTACGAGCAGTACTTC
v_call: TRBV5-1; j_call: TRBJ1-1; d_call: NA; clone_size: NA; cdr3_aa: CASSPGALDTEAFF; cdr3_nt: TGCGCCAGCAGCCCCGGAGCGTTGGACACTGAAGCTTTCTTT
v_call: TRBV5-8; j_call: TRBJ2-2; d_call: NA; clone_size: NA; cdr3_aa: CASSVGPYTGELFF; cdr3_nt: TGTGCCAGCAGCGTCGGGCCGTACACCGGGGAGCTGTTTTTT
v_call: TRBV3-1/TRBV3-2; j_call: TRBJ1-5; d_call: NA; clone_size: few; cdr3_aa: CASSQGHNSNQPQHF; cdr3_nt: TGTGCCAGCAGCCAAGGTCATAATAGCAATCAGCCCCAGCATTTT
v_call: TRBV20-1; j_call: TRBJ2-2; d_call: NA; clone_size: NA; cdr3_aa: CSASKASGTGELFF; cdr3_nt: TGCAGTGCTAGTAAGGCGTCGGGGACCGGGGAGCTGTTTTTT
v_call: TRBV14; j_call: TRBJ1-5; d_call: TRBD1; clone_size: NA; cdr3_aa: CASSPGQEESNQPQHF; cdr3_nt: TGTGCCAGCAGCCCTGGACAGGAGGAGAGCAATCAGCCCCAGCATTTT
v_call: TRBV13; j_call: TRBJ2-5; d_call: NA; clone_size: NA; cdr3_aa: CASSLAWKEETQYF; cdr3_nt: TGTGCCAGCAGCTTAGCGTGGAAAGAAGAGACCCAGTACTTC
v_call: TRBV5-1; j_call: TRBJ1-3; d_call: TRBD1; clone_size: NA; cdr3_aa: CASSHGTGGVNTIYF; cdr3_nt: TGCGCCAGCAGCCACGGGACAGGGGGCGTAAACACCATATATTTT
v_call: TRBV19; j_call: TRBJ2-7; d_call: NA; clone_size: NA; cdr3_aa: CASSMWGVGYEQYF; cdr3_nt: TGTGCCAGTAGTATGTGGGGAGTTGGGTACGAGCAGTACTTC
v_call: TRBV6-5; j_call: TRBJ2-5; d_call: NA; clone_size: NA; cdr3_aa: CASRGTGQETQYF; cdr3_nt: TGTGCCAGCAGGGGGACGGGGCAAGAGACCCAGTACTTC
v_call: TRBV19; j_call: TRBJ2-1; d_call: NA; clone_size: NA; cdr3_aa: CASSIRVANEQFF; cdr3_nt: TGTGCCAGTAGTATCCGGGTTGCCAATGAGCAGTTCTTC
v_call: TRBV5-1; j_call: TRBJ2-3; d_call: TRBD1; clone_size: NA; cdr3_aa: CASSLEGQGWDTQYF; cdr3_nt: TGCGCCAGCAGCCTAGAGGGACAGGGGTGGGATACGCAGTATTTT
v_call: TRBV9; j_call: TRBJ2-2; d_call: TRBD2; clone_size: NA; cdr3_aa: CASSVASGPTGELFF; cdr3_nt: TGTGCCAGCAGCGTAGCTAGCGGGCCCACCGGGGAGCTGTTTTTT
v_call: TRBV18; j_call: TRBJ2-1; d_call: TRBD1; clone_size: NA; cdr3_aa: CASSPIQGNEQFF; cdr3_nt: TGTGCCAGCTCACCGATACAGGGGAATGAGCAGTTCTTC
v_call: TRBV29-1; j_call: TRBJ2-7; d_call: NA; clone_size: few; cdr3_aa: CSVETTGDTYEQYF; cdr3_nt: TGCAGCGTAGAAACGACGGGGGATACCTACGAGCAGTACTTC